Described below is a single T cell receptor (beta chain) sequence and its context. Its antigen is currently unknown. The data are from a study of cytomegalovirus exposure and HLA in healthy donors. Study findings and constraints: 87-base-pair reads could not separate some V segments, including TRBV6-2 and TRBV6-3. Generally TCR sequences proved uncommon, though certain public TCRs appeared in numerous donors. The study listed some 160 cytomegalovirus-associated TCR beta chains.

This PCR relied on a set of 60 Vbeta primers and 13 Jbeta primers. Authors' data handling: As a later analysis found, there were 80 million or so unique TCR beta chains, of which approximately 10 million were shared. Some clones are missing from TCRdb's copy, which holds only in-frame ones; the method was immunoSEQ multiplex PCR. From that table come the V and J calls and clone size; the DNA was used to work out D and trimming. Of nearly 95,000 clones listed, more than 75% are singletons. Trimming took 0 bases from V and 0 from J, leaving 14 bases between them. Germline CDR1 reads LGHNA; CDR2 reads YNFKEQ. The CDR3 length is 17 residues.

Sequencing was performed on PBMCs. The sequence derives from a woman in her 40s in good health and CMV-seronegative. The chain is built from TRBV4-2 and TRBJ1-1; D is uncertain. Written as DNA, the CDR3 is TGTGCCAGCAGCCAAGATCCCGCCCGGGGTGTGAACACTGAAGCTTTCTTT. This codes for CASSQDPARGVNTEAFF.